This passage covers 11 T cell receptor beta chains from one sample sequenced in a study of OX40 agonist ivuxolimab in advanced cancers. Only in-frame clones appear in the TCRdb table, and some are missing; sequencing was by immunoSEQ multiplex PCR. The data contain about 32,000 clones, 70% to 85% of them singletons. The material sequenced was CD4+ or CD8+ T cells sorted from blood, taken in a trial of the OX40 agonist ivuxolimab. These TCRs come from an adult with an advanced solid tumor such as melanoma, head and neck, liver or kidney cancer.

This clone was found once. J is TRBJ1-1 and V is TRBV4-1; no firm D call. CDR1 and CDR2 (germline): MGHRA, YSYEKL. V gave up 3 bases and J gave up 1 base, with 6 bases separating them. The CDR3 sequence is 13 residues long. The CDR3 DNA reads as TGCGCCAGCAGCCAGGGCCCGAACACTGAAGCTTTCTTT. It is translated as CASSQGPNTEAFF.

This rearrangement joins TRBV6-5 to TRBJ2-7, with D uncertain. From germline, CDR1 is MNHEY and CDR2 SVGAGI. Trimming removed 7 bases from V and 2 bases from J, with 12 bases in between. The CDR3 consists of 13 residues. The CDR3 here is CASTQHGAYEQYF. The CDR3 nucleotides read TGTGCCAGCACCCAACATGGGGCCTACGAGCAGTACTTC.

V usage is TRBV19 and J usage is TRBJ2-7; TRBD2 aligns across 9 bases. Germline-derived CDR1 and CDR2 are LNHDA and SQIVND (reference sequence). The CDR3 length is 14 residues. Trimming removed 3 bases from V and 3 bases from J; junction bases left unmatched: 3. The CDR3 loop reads CASSMAGGSYEQYF. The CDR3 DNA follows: TGTGCCAGTAGTATGGCGGGGGGGAGCTACGAGCAGTACTTC. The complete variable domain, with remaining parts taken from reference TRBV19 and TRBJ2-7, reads DGGITQSPKYLFRKEGQNVTLSCEQNLNHDAMYWYRQDPGQGLRLIYYSQIVNDFQKGDIAEGYSVSREKKESFPLTVTSAQKNPTAFYLCASSMAGGSYEQYFGPGTRLTVT.

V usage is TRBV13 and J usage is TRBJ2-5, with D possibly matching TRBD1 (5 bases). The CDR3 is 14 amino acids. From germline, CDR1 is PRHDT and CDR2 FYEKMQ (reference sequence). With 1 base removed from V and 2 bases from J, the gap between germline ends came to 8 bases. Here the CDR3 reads CASSLEAGQETQYF. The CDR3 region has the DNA TGTGCCAGCAGCTTAGAGGCAGGGCAAGAGACCCAGTACTTC.

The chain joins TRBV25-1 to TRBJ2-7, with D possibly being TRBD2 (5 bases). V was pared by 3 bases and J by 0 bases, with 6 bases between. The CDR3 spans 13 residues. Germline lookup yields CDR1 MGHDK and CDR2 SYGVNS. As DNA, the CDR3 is TGTGCCAGCAGTGATAGCGACTCCTACGAGCAGTACTTC. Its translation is CASSDSDSYEQYF.

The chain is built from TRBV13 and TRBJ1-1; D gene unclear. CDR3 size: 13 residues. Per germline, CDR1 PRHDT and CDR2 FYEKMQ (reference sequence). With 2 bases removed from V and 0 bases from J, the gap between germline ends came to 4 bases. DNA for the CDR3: TGTGCCAGCAGCTTAAGTATGAACACTGAAGCTTTCTTT. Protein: CASSLSMNTEAFF.

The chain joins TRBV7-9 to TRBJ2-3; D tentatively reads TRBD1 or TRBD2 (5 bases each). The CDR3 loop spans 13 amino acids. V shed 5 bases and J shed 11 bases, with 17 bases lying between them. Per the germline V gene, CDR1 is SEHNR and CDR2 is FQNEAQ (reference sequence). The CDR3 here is CASSPGPRGEQYF. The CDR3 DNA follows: TGTGCCAGCAGCCCGGGACCCCGAGGGGAGCAGTATTTT.

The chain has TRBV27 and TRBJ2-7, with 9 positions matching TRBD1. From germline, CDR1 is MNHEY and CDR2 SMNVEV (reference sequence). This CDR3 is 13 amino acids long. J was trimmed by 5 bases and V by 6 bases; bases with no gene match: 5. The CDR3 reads CASRTGGRNEQYF. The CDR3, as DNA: TGTGCCAGCAGAACAGGGGGCCGGAACGAGCAGTACTTC.

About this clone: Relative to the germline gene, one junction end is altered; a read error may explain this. This CDR3 reads CASSLAAGSYEQYF. The CDR3 DNA reads TGTGCTAGCAGCTTAGCTGCGGGCTCCTACGAGCAGTACTTC. The V gene is TRBV7-7, the J gene TRBJ2-7; D is possibly TRBD2 (5 bases). Germline V gene lookup returns CDR1 SSHAT and CDR2 FNYEAQ (reference sequence). The CDR3 contains 14 residues. Full variable domain (rest looked up from reference TRBV7-7 and TRBJ2-7): GAGVSQSPRYKVTKRGQDVTLRCDPISSHATLYWYQQALGQGPEFLTYFNYEAQPDKSGLPSDRFSAERPEGSISTLTIQRTEQRDSAMYRCASSLAAGSYEQYFGPGTRLTVT.

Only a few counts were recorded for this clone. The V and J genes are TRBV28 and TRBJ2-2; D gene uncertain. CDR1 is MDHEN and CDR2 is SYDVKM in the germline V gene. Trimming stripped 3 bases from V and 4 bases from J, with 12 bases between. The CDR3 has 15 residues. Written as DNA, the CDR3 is TGTGCCAGCAGTTTCGAAGGGTTTGGCACCGGGGAGCTGTTTTTT. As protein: CASSFEGFGTGELFF.

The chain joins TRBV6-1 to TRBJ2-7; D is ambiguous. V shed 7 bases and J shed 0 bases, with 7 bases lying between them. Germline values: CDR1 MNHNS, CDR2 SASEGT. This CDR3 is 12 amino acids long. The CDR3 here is CASNGDSYEQYF. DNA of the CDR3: TGTGCCAGCAATGGGGACTCCTACGAGCAGTACTTC.